This T cell receptor beta chain was retrieved from a study of identifying expanded T cells in peripheral blood. Some clones are missing from TCRdb's copy, which holds only in-frame ones; the method was immunoSEQ multiplex PCR. The repertoire holds more than 95,000 clones, with approximately 84% as singletons. This clone showed up just once. This CDR3 is 15 amino acids long. In germline, CDR1 is SGHKS, CDR2 YYEKEE (reference sequence). Deletions cut 0 bases from V and 7 bases from J, with 13 bases between. This receptor was taken from a person between 18 and 69 years old in good health. What was sequenced was blood. The V and J genes are TRBV5-5 and TRBJ2-2; D unclear. The CDR3 coding sequence is TGTGCCAGCAGCTTGGAGGTGGTGGGGTTCGGGGAGCTGTTTTTT. Protein: CASSLEVVGFGELFF.